Here is one TCR beta chain with its context. Its antigen is unknown. This sample is part of a study of cytomegalovirus exposure and HLA in healthy donors. Study-wide results and limits: Later analysis found that TCR beta chains associated with HLA were more clonally expanded than other, equally common chains.

Trimming at V came to 6 bases and at J to 6 bases, leaving 3 bases not matched to a gene. From germline, CDR1 is LNHDA and CDR2 SQIVND (reference sequence). This CDR3 is 13 amino acids long. The primer mix had 60 Vbeta and 13 Jbeta primers. Data came from immunoSEQ multiplex PCR; TCRdb stores just in-frame clones and leaves some out. Here the sample spans 120,000 to 150,000 clones, around 65% being singletons. Everyone who donated was a healthy bone marrow donor. The chain carries TRBV19 and TRBJ2-1; 9 nucleotides align to TRBD1. Sequences were obtained from PBMCs. The source of this sequence is a woman aged 55 to 70 in good health and CMV-seronegative. This CDR3 reads CASRPGQGNEQFF. The CDR3, as DNA: TGTGCCAGTAGGCCGGGACAGGGCAATGAGCAGTTCTTC.